This T cell receptor (beta chain) was captured by sequencing in a study of T cell repertoires in cytomegalovirus infection. Study summary: CMV epitopes in the study were HLA-C-restricted (recently identified) and HLA-B-restricted (well studied). Based on public TCR beta signatures, there were indications of CMV infection and of a matching HLA type. Findings and caveats of the study: CMV carriers having the relevant HLA were flagged by cumulative public TCR beta family frequency.

This clonotype was seen once. What it binds is unknown. TCRdb called the reads again in MiXCR, with one record for every CDR3 protein. The sample has roughly 990,000 distinct CDR3 sequences; roughly 30% are singletons. Germline CDR1 is SGDLS and CDR2 is YYNGEE. The CDR3 length is 14 residues. The V gene lost 0 bases and the J gene lost 5 bases, with 11 bases spanning the gap. The chain couples TRBV9 to TRBJ1-2, with no clear D. The sample in question was cultured CD8+ T cells from PBMCs, obtained from culture after CMV antigen stimulation. This TCR was sampled from a human donor in good health (CMV status not recorded). Some clones in this sample may be carry-over from other donors' samples. CDR3 region: CASSVGDGPYGYTF. The CDR3 region has the DNA TGTGCCAGCAGCGTAGGAGACGGCCCTTATGGCTACACCTTC.